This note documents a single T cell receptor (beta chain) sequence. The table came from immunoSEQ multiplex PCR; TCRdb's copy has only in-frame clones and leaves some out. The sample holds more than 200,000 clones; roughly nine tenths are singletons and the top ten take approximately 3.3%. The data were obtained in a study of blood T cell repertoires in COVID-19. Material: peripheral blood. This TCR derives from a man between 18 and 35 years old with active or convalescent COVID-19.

CDR3 DNA sequence: TGCGCCAGCAGCTTGGTGGCCGGCGGGGGGGCCAATGAGCAGTTCTTC. Encoded protein: CASSLVAGGGANEQFF. The rearrangement uses TRBV5-1 and TRBJ2-1; 9 nucleotides match TRBD2. The CDR3 has 16 residues. From germline, CDR1 is SGHRS and CDR2 YFSETQ. Losses at the gene ends were 0 bases for V and 6 bases for J; bases not matched to a gene: 7.